Listed here is a single TCR beta chain. Its antigen is unknown. The CDR3 spans 14 residues. Random-hexamer reverse transcription was applied to roughly 0.5 to 1 ug RNA. Across 54 Vbeta and 13 Jbeta, immunoSEQ multiplex PCR amplified TCR beta CDR3. In TCRdb, the immunoSEQ multiplex PCR reads were re-called with MiXCR into one record per CDR3 protein. Here the sample spans some 180,000 distinct CDR3 sequences, roughly 94% being singletons. These data come from a study of CD8 T cells in Susac syndrome. General study findings and limits: An acknowledgment was made by the study that its TCR sequencing and HLA analysis involved relatively few individuals.

Under recently defined diagnostic criteria, the patients with Susac syndrome qualified as having definite or probable disease. Negative isolation yielded the CD8+ and CD4+ T cells, while FACS enriched the TEMRA cells. The TCR originated in a human donor with Susac syndrome. The sequenced sample was CD4+ T cells from PBMCs. The V gene is TRBV21-1, the J gene TRBJ2-7; the table's D gene call, TRBD1, was not cross checked with the DNA. TRBV21-1 is given as a pseudogene. Here the CDR3 DNA reads TGTGCCAGCAATCGGGGCCATGTCCCCTACGAGCAGTACTTC. Its translation is CASNRGHVPYEQYF.